The present TCR beta chain was sequenced within a study of blood T cell repertoires in COVID-19. V lost 5 bases and J lost 1; bases outside the gene matches: 8. Germline CDR1 SNHLY, CDR2 FYNNEI. The CDR3 is made up of 16 amino acids. In the original processing: Counts of nucleated cells, estimated from reference gene primer amplification, were obtained. The table came from immunoSEQ multiplex PCR; TCRdb's copy has only in-frame clones and leaves some out. V, J and clone size derive from that table, while D and trimming were established from the DNA sequence. In the table there are some 500,000 clones, around 90% of which are singletons.

This TCR was recovered from a woman aged 45 to 65 with COVID-19, enrolled during active disease. Sequencing was done on a sample of peripheral blood. The chain recombines TRBV2 with TRBJ1-5, with 7 bases lining up with TRBD1. This CDR3 reads CASSTRQGTSNQPQHF. CDR3 in DNA: TGTGCCAGCAGTACCCGACAGGGCACGAGCAATCAGCCCCAGCATTTT.